The T cell receptor beta chain under discussion was sequenced for a study of blood T cell repertoires in COVID-19. As for the study in general: Collection of acute and convalescent COVID-19 samples took place in the United States, Italy and Spain.

Cohort allocation depended upon clinical history that participants reported. Clones were sequenced by immunoSEQ multiplex PCR, and TCRdb holds only the in-frame ones, with some missing. Of 300,000 to 500,000 clones in the sample, more than 75% were seen once. V was pared by 3 bases and J by 4 bases, with 18 bases between. The CDR3 is 16 residues long. From germline, CDR1 is LGHDT and CDR2 YNNKEL (reference sequence). Sequenced material: PBMCs or T cells enriched from blood (not recorded which). The sequence was collected from a woman in her 30s with acute COVID-19. V and J are TRBV3-1 (or the pseudogene TRBV3-2) and TRBJ1-2; a possible D gene is TRBD1 (5 bases). CDR3 amino acids: CASSHYGETAFYGYTF. The CDR3 region has the DNA TGTGCCAGCAGCCATTATGGAGAGACAGCCTTCTATGGCTACACCTTC.